The next 5 T cell receptor beta chains were all read from a single sample in a study of CD8+ T cells in alopecia areata. Noted treatment: oral pan-JAK inhibitor, 5-10 mg twice daily. Following extraction, RNA underwent reverse transcription to cDNA, which served as the sequencing template. Assay: immunoSEQ multiplex PCR; the TCRdb copy retains only in-frame clones and omits some. Among some 110,000 clones listed, approximately 59% were seen once. Material: CD8+ T cells sorted from blood, obtained at week 4, from a patient treated with tofacitinib. The source is a human donor with alopecia areata.

In the case of this clone: The junction departs from the called germline gene at one end, perhaps through a read error. The same CDR3 is also encoded by other DNA sequences in this sample. The chain couples TRBV7-7 to TRBJ2-5, with TRBD2 identical over 8 bases. Germline V gene lookup returns CDR1 SSHAT and CDR2 FNYEAQ (reference sequence). The CDR3 extends over 16 amino acids. CDR3 loop: CASSLTSGGYQETQYF. For the CDR3, the DNA is TGTGCTAGCAGCTTAACGAGCGGGGGCTACCAAGAGACCCAGTACTTC.

In this sample, this clone turned up a few times. The chain employs TRBV30 and TRBJ2-3; D not resolved. Trimming stripped 2 bases from V and 6 bases from J, with 3 bases between. Germline V lookup: CDR1 GTSNPN, CDR2 SVGIG (reference sequence). The CDR3 covers 10 residues. The CDR3 loop is CAWSRDTQYF. The CDR3 bases are TGTGCCTGGAGTCGGGATACGCAGTATTTT. Using reference TRBV30 and TRBJ2-3 for the parts outside the CDR3, the full variable domain is SQTIHQWPATLVQPVGSPLSLECTVEGTSNPNLYWYRQAAGRGLQLLFYSVGIGQISSEVPQNLSASRPQDRQFILSSKKLLLSDSGFYLCAWSRDTQYFGPGTRLTVL.

This clone was picked up a small number of times. CDR3 protein: CASPDSRRETQYF. The CDR3 DNA reads TGTGCCAGCCCGGACTCGCGACGGGAGACCCAGTACTTC. The chain employs TRBV2 and TRBJ2-5; tentative D call: TRBD2 (5 bases). CDR1 is SNHLY, CDR2 FYNNEI, per germline. The V end lost 8 bases, the J end lost 5 bases, and 15 bases lay between the germline ends. This CDR3 spans 13 amino acids.

The chain recombines TRBV29-1 with TRBJ2-7, with no clear D. V was trimmed by 4 bases and J by 6 bases, leaving 13 bases between them. The germline CDR1 and CDR2 sequences are SQVTM and ANQGSEA. The CDR3 is 12 residues long. The CDR3 region is CSVVGKSSEQYF. The CDR3 DNA follows: TGCAGCGTTGTAGGGAAATCCAGCGAGCAGTACTTC.

The V and J genes are TRBV29-1 and TRBJ1-1; tentative D call: TRBD1 (6 bases). V was trimmed by 7 bases and J by 3 bases, leaving 15 bases between them. Germline assignment: CDR1 SQVTM and CDR2 ANQGSEA. This CDR3 has 13 residues. The CDR3 protein is CSGYRAAHTEAFF. Written as DNA, the CDR3 is TGCAGCGGTTACAGGGCAGCTCACACTGAAGCTTTCTTT. The full variable domain, rest sourced from reference TRBV29-1 and TRBJ1-1, is SAVISQKPSRDICQRGTSLTIQCQVDSQVTMMFWYRQQPGQSLTLIATANQGSEATYESGFVIDKFPISRPNLTFSTLTVSNMSPEDSSIYLCSGYRAAHTEAFFGQGTRLTVV.